This is a list of T cell receptor beta chains from one sample in a study of Ad26.COV2.S vaccination and SARS-CoV-2 variants. Assay: immunoSEQ multiplex PCR; the TCRdb copy retains only in-frame clones and omits some. The sample consists of about 350,000 clones, 70% to 90% of them appearing once. Sample: peripheral blood, taken in a trial of Ad26.COV2.S vaccine versus placebo. All receptors come from a person between 18 and 65 years old who received the Ad26.COV2.S COVID-19 vaccine or a placebo. Each CDR3 is given with its conserved first and last residue. D genes are given only for firm matches. Not all rows give a size; the values are once, few, many and, for expanded clones, a class.

v_gene	j_gene	abundance	d_gene	CDR3aa	CDR3nt
TRBV6-1	TRBJ2-2	-	-	CASSETPTNTGELFF	TGTGCCAGCAGTGAAACGCCAACGAACACCGGGGAGCTGTTTTTT
TRBV6-6	TRBJ2-7	once	TRBD1	CASRRDLGQLEQYF	TGTGCCAGCAGGCGAGATCTGGGACAGCTAGAGCAGTACTTC
TRBV5-1	TRBJ2-1	-	-	CASSEKTSKNNEQFF	TGCGCCAGCAGTGAAAAGACTAGTAAAAACAATGAGCAGTTCTTC
TRBV7-9	TRBJ2-7	few	-	CASSLVGYEQYF	TGTGCCAGCAGCTTAGTAGGGTACGAGCAGTACTTC
TRBV12-5	TRBJ1-5	-	-	CASDPLGSNQPQHF	TGTGCTAGTGACCCCCTAGGGAGCAATCAGCCCCAGCATTTT
TRBV7-9	TRBJ1-5	-	TRBD1	CASSPSGTANQPQHF	TGTGCCAGCAGCCCATCTGGGACAGCCAATCAGCCCCAGCATTTT
TRBV2	TRBJ2-2	-	-	CASGGDTNTGELFF	TGTGCCAGCGGGGGGGACACGAACACCGGGGAGCTGTTTTTT
TRBV25-1	TRBJ2-1	-	-	CASREGAVDEQFF	TGTGCCAGCAGGGAGGGGGCTGTGGATGAGCAGTTCTTC
TRBV2	TRBJ1-5	-	-	CASSEALNRDLNQPQHF	TGTGCCAGCAGTGAAGCGCTTAACAGGGATCTTAATCAGCCCCAGCATTTT
TRBV2	TRBJ1-1	-	-	CASIVTANTEAFF	TGTGCCAGCATTGTGACGGCGAACACTGAAGCTTTCTTT
TRBV13	TRBJ2-7	once	TRBD1	CASSAGQGAGEQYF	TGTGCCAGCAGCGCAGGACAGGGGGCCGGCGAGCAGTACTTC
TRBV19	TRBJ2-7	-	-	CASSIKVSSYEQYF	TGTGCCAGTAGTATAAAGGTCAGCTCCTACGAGCAGTACTTC
TRBV20-1	TRBJ2-7	-	-	CSARDGYEQYF	TGCAGTGCTAGGGACGGCTACGAGCAGTACTTC
TRBV18	TRBJ1-2	-	-	CASSPGEIYGYTF	TGTGCCAGCTCACCGGGAGAGATCTATGGCTACACCTTC
TRBV10-3	TRBJ2-1	-	-	CAISVRDPHEQFF	TGTGCCATCAGTGTCAGGGACCCCCATGAGCAGTTCTTC
TRBV7-2	TRBJ1-4	-	-	CASSLTGLTNEKLFF	TGTGCCAGCAGCTTAACGGGTTTAACTAATGAAAAACTGTTTTTT
TRBV19	TRBJ2-3	-	TRBD2	CASSLRAGVTDTQYF	TGTGCCAGTAGTCTCCGGGCGGGGGTCACAGATACGCAGTATTTT
TRBV6-5	TRBJ1-2	-	-	CASRVAPQRDYGYTF	TGTGCCAGCCGAGTGGCCCCACAAAGAGACTATGGCTACACCTTC
TRBV24-1	TRBJ2-2	once	TRBD1	CATSDRLGTVNTGELFF	TGTGCCACCAGTGATCGTCTCGGGACAGTAAACACCGGGGAGCTGTTTTTT
TRBV19	TRBJ2-5	-	-	CASSTGRKETQYF	TGTGCCAGTAGTACCGGGCGGAAAGAGACCCAGTACTTC
TRBV11-2	TRBJ2-1	-	-	CASSLGTESYNEQFF	TGTGCCAGCAGCTTAGGGACAGAGTCCTACAATGAGCAGTTCTTC
TRBV25-1	TRBJ2-7	-	-	CASSESSYEQYF	TGTGCCAGCAGTGAATCCTCCTACGAGCAGTACTTC
TRBV20-1	TRBJ1-1	-	-	CSASKVGQPNTEAFF	TGCAGTGCTAGTAAAGTGGGGCAGCCGAACACTGAAGCTTTCTTT
TRBV28	TRBJ2-3	-	-	CASSPRLGLALDTQYF	TGTGCCAGCAGCCCAAGGTTAGGATTAGCATTAGATACGCAGTATTTT
TRBV19	TRBJ1-5	-	-	CASSLLARGNQPQHF	TGTGCCAGTAGTCTACTCGCAAGGGGCAATCAGCCCCAGCATTTT
TRBV5-1	TRBJ2-1	-	-	CASSLWGGRGEQFF	TGCGCCAGCAGCTTGTGGGGGGGCCGTGGTGAGCAGTTCTTC
TRBV20-1	TRBJ2-1	-	-	CSARQPNEQFF	TGCAGTGCTAGACAGCCCAATGAGCAGTTCTTC
TRBV19	TRBJ2-3	-	TRBD1	CASSIVNRGWGDTQYF	TGTGCCAGTAGTATAGTCAACAGGGGATGGGGAGATACGCAGTATTTT
TRBV10-1	TRBJ2-5	-	-	CASSESVSETQYF	TGCGCCAGCAGTGAGTCTGTAAGCGAGACCCAGTACTTC
TRBV29-1	TRBJ2-2	few	TRBD1	CSGRTGFDGELFF	TGCAGCGGCCGGACAGGGTTCGACGGGGAGCTGTTTTTT
TRBV5-6	TRBJ2-7	-	-	CASSLTGRQTYEQYF	TGTGCCAGCAGCTTGACGGGAAGGCAAACCTACGAGCAGTACTTC
TRBV5-4	TRBJ2-7	-	-	CASSLDPGAYEQYF	TGTGCCAGCAGCTTGGACCCGGGGGCCTACGAGCAGTACTTC
TRBV6-1	TRBJ2-7	-	-	CASSEVHREAYEQYF	TGTGCCAGCAGTGAGGTACACAGGGAGGCCTACGAGCAGTACTTC
TRBV15	TRBJ2-7	-	TRBD1	CATSRASTGSSYEQYF	TGTGCCACCAGCAGAGCGTCGACAGGGAGCTCCTACGAGCAGTACTTC
TRBV9	TRBJ1-3	-	-	CASSPGQPASGNTIYF	TGTGCCAGCAGCCCTGGACAGCCGGCGTCTGGAAACACCATATATTTT
TRBV19	TRBJ2-7	few	-	CASSITSSYEQYF	TGTGCCAGTAGTATCACTAGCTCCTACGAGCAGTACTTC
TRBV6-5	TRBJ2-3	-	TRBD2	CASQGTSGTDTQYF	TGTGCCAGCCAGGGGACTAGCGGGACAGATACGCAGTATTTT
TRBV7-9	TRBJ2-7	-	-	CASSPSGTYYEQYF	TGTGCCAGCAGCCCGTCCGGGACATACTACGAGCAGTACTTC
TRBV1	TRBJ2-1	-	-	CTSSQDLARGENYNEQFF	TGCACCAGCAGCCAAGATCTGGCGCGGGGGGAGAATTACAATGAGCAGTTCTTC
TRBV2	TRBJ2-1	-	TRBD2	CASSASGYNEQFF	TGTGCCAGCAGTGCTAGCGGCTACAATGAGCAGTTCTTC
TRBV3-1/TRBV3-2	TRBJ1-6	-	-	CASSQDNRAYNSPLHF	TGTGCCAGCAGCCAAGATAACAGGGCCTATAATTCACCCCTCCACTTT
TRBV5-5	TRBJ2-5	-	-	CASSRRDLQETQYF	TGTGCCAGCAGCCGTCGGGACTTACAAGAGACCCAGTACTTC
TRBV5-1	TRBJ2-7	-	-	CASSPGLISYEQYF	TGCGCCAGCAGCCCCGGACTCATCTCCTACGAGCAGTACTTC
TRBV7-9	TRBJ1-1	-	-	CASSGVVSDSEAFF	TGTGCCAGCAGTGGGGTAGTCTCTGACTCTGAAGCTTTCTTT
TRBV5-4	TRBJ2-1	-	TRBD2	CASSGTSPNEQFF	TGTGCCAGCAGCGGGACTAGCCCGAATGAGCAGTTCTTC
TRBV15	TRBJ2-6	-	TRBD1	CATSRDRTNRGAGANVLTF	TGTGCCACCAGCAGAGATCGGACCAACAGGGGGGCTGGGGCCAACGTCCTGACTTTC
TRBV7-8	TRBJ1-6	-	TRBD1	CASSPGTGVYNSPLHF	TGTGCCAGCAGCCCCGGGACAGGCGTCTATAATTCACCCCTCCACTTT
TRBV5-6	TRBJ1-1	-	TRBD1	CASSSTGDTEAFF	TGTGCCAGCAGCTCAACAGGGGACACTGAAGCTTTCTTT